Detailed here is one T cell receptor beta chain. This specimen comes from a study of early T cells in non-severe SARS-CoV-2 infection. TCRdb itself ran the 5' RACE reads through MiXCR, one entry per CDR3 protein. Of 84,000 or so distinct CDR3 sequences listed, more than 13% are singletons. This CDR3 comprises 15 residues. J lost 6 bases, V lost 2 bases, and 6 bases had no gene match. Germline V CDR1 and CDR2: MNHEY, SVGAGI. This receptor was taken from an adult who was a healthcare worker with PCR-confirmed SARS-CoV-2 infection or an uninfected control (not recorded which). The chain has TRBV6-5 and TRBJ2-3, with TRBD2 matching 9 bases. Source material: whole blood. The CDR3 bases are TGTGCCAGCAGTTACGCTAGCGGGGTACTTGATACGCAGTATTTT. Protein: CASSYASGVLDTQYF.